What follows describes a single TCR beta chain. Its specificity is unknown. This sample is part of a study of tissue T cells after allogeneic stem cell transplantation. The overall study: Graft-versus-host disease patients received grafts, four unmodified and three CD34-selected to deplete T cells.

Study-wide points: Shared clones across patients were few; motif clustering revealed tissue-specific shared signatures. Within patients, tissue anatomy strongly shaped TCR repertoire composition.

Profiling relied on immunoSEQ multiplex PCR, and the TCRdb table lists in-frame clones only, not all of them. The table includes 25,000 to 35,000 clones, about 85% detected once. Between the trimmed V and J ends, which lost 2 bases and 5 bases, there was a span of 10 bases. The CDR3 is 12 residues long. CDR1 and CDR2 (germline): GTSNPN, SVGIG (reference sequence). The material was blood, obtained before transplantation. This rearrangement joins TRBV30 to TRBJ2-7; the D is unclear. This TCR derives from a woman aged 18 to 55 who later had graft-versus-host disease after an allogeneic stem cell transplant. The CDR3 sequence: CAWSHDVDEQYF. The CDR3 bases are TGTGCCTGGAGTCATGATGTTGACGAGCAGTACTTC.